This T cell receptor (beta chain) emerged from a study of T cell responses to AZD1222 COVID-19 vaccine. Assay used: immunoSEQ multiplex PCR; TCRdb lists only in-frame clones, some missing. The sample records about 90,000 clones, roughly 85% being singletons. Germline-derived CDR1 and CDR2 are MDHEN and SYDVKM. The CDR3 is made up of 15 amino acids. V was cut by 7 bases and J by 6 bases, with 18 bases left in between. The table lists this clone with a count of one. This chain joins TRBV28 and TRBJ1-4, with TRBD1 as a possible D gene (6 bases). Sequenced material: peripheral blood, taken on day 0 of AZD1222 vaccination. This sequence was found in an adult in good health. The CDR3 here is CASTRRGAGDEKLFF. The CDR3 DNA reads as TGTGCCAGCACCCGACGGGGGGCTGGGGATGAAAAACTGTTTTTT. Full variable domain (remainder filled in from reference TRBV28 and TRBJ1-4): DVKVTQSSRYLVKRTGEKVFLECVQDMDHENMFWYRQDPGLGLRLIYFSYDVKMKEKGDIPEGYSVSREKKERFSLILESASTNQTSMYLCASTRRGAGDEKLFFGSGTQLSVL.